Described below is a single T cell receptor (beta chain) sequence and its context. This entry belongs to a study of control samples from healthy donors and cancer patients. This CDR3 contains 14 residues. From germline, CDR1 is SGHDT and CDR2 YYEEEE. V gave up 0 bases and J gave up 2 bases, with 5 bases separating them. Here immunoSEQ multiplex PCR was the method, and the copy in TCRdb shows in-frame clones only, minus some. The table includes around 53,000 clones, 87% detected once. This chain links TRBV5-6 with TRBJ2-2, with D hard to call. Sequencing was carried out using PBMCs. This receptor was taken from a man aged 60-69 years with head and neck cancer. For the CDR3, the DNA is TGTGCCAGCAGCTTGGACCACAACACCGGGGAGCTGTTTTTT. This gives the protein CASSLDHNTGELFF.